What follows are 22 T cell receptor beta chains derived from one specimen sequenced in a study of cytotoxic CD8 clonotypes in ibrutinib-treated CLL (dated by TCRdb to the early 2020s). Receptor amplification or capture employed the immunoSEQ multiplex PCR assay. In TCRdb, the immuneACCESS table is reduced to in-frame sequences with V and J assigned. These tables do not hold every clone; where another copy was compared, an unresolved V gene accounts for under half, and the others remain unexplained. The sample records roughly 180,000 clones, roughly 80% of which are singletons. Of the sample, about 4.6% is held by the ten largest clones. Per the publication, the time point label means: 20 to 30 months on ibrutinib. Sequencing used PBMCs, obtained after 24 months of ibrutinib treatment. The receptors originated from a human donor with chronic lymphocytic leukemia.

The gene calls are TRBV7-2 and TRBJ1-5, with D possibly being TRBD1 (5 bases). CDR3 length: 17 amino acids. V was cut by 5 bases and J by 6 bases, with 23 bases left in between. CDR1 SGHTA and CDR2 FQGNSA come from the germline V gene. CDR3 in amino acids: CASSQQNTGLGGQPQHF. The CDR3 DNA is TGTGCCAGCAGCCAACAGAATACAGGTTTGGGAGGTCAGCCCCAGCATTTT.

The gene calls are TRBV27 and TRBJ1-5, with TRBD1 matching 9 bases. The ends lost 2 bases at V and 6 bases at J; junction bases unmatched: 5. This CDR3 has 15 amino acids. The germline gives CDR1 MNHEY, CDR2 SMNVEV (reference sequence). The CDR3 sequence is CASSLGTGRIQPQHF. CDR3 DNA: TGTGCCAGCAGTTTAGGGACAGGGCGAATTCAGCCCCAGCATTTT.

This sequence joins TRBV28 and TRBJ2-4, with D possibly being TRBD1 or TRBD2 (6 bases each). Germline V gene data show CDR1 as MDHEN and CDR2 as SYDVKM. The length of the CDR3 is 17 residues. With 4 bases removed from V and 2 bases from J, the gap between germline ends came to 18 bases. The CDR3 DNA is TGTGCCAGCAGTTCCACGGGGGCGGGCTCAACCAAAAACATTCAGTACTTC. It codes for CASSSTGAGSTKNIQYF.

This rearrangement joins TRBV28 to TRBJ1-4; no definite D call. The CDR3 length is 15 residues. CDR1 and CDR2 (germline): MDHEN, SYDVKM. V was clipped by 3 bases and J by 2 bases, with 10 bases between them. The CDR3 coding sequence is TGTGCCAGCAGTTTCGGTGGGCGCACTAATGAAAAACTGTTTTTT. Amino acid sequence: CASSFGGRTNEKLFF.

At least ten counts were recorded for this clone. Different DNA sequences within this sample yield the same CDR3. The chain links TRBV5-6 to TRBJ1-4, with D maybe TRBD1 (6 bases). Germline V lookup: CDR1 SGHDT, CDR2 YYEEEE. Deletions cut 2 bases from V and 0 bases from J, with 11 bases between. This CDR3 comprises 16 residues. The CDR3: CASSFPRGATNEKLFF. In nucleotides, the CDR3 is TGTGCCAGCAGCTTCCCCAGGGGTGCAACTAATGAAAAACTGTTTTTT.

CDR3 sequence: CASSQDASGRPSSYNEQFF. The CDR3, as DNA: TGCGCCAGCAGCCAAGACGCTAGCGGGAGGCCCAGCTCCTACAATGAGCAGTTCTTC. The genes are TRBV4-3 and TRBJ2-1; 11 positions agree with TRBD2. The trim removed 0 bases at V and 0 bases at J, leaving 7 bases unmatched. CDR1 and CDR2 from the germline V gene are LGHNA and YSLEER. CDR3 length: 19 residues.

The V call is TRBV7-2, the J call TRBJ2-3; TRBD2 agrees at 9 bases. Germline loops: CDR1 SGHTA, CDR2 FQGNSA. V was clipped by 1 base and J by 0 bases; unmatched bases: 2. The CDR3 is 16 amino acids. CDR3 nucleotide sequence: TGTGCCAGCAGCTTAGTGGGACTAGCCAGCACAGATACGCAGTATTTT. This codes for CASSLVGLASTDTQYF.

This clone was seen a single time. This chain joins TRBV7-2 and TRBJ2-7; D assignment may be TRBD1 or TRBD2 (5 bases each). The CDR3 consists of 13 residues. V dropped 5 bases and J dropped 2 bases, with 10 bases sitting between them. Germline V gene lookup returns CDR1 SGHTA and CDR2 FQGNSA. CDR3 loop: CASSRDVAYEQYF. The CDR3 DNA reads TGTGCCAGCAGCCGGGACGTAGCCTACGAGCAGTACTTC.

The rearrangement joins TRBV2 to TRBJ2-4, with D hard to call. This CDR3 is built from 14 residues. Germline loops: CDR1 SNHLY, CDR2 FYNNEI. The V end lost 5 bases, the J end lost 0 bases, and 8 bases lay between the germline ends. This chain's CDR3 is CASSIELAKNIQYF. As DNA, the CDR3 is TGTGCCAGCAGTATCGAGTTAGCCAAAAACATTCAGTACTTC.

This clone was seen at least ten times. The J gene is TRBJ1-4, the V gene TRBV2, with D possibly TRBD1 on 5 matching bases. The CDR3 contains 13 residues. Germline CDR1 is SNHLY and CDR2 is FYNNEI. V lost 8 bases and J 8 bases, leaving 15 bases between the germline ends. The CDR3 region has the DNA TGTGCCAGCGGTCGCCAGGGTTGGGAAAAACTGTTTTTT. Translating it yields CASGRQGWEKLFF.

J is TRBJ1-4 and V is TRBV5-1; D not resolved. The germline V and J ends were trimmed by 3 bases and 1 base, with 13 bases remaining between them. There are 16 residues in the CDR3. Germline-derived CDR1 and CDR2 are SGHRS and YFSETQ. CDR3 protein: CASSSDTPITNEKLFF. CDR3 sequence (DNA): TGCGCCAGCAGCTCAGACACACCGATAACTAATGAAAAACTGTTTTTT.

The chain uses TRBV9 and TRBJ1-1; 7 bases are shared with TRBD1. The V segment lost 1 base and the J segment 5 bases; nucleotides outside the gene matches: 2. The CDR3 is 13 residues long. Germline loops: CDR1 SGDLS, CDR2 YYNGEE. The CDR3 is CASSVIQGTEAFF. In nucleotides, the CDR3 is TGTGCCAGCAGCGTAATACAGGGGACTGAAGCTTTCTTT.

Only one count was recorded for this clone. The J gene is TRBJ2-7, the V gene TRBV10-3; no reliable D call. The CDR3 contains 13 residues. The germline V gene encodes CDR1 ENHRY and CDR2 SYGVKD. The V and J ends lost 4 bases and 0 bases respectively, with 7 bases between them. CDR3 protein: CAISADDSYEQYF. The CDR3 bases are TGTGCCATCAGTGCGGACGACTCCTACGAGCAGTACTTC.

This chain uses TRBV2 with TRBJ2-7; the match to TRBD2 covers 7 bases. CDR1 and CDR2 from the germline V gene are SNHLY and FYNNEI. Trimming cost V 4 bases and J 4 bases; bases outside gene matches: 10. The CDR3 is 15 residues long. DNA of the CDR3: TGTGCCAGCAGTGGACCAAGCAGGGAGGGTTACGAGCAGTACTTC. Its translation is CASSGPSREGYEQYF.

The CDR3 DNA follows: TGTGCCAGCAGCTCCTTCGGGCCCCAGCATTTT. This sequence encodes CASSSFGPQHF. This chain links TRBV28 with TRBJ1-5; D is unclear. The CDR3 is 11 amino acids. V lost 6 bases, J lost 9 bases, and 9 bases lay in between. The germline V gene has CDR1 MDHEN and CDR2 SYDVKM.

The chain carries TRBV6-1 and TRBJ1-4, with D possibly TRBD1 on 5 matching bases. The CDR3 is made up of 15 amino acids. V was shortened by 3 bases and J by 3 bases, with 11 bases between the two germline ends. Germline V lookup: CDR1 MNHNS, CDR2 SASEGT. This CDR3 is CASSDRGIANEKLFF. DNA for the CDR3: TGTGCCAGCAGTGACCGGGGGATTGCTAATGAAAAACTGTTTTTT.

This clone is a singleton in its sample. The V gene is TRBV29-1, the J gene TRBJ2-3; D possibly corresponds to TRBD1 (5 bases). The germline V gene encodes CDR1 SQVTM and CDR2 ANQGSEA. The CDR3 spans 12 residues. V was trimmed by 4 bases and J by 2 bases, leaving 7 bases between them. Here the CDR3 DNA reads TGCAGCGTTGTTGGGGCCACAGATACGCAGTATTTT. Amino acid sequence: CSVVGATDTQYF.

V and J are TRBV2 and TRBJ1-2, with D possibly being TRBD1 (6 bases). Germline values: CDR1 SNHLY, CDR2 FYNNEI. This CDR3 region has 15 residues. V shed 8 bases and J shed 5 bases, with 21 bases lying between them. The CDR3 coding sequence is TGTGCCAGCTCCCTCGGGACATTAAGGGGGTATGGCTACACCTTC. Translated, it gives CASSLGTLRGYGYTF.

The CDR3 sequence: CASSRSRDRGREQYF. DNA for the CDR3: TGTGCCAGCAGCCGCTCACGGGACAGGGGTCGGGAGCAGTACTTC. The chain uses TRBV6-5 and TRBJ2-7; 10 bases are a match to TRBD1. The CDR3 contains 15 residues. V dropped 6 bases and J dropped 7; count of bases not matched to a gene: 12. Per germline, CDR1 MNHEY and CDR2 SVGAGI.

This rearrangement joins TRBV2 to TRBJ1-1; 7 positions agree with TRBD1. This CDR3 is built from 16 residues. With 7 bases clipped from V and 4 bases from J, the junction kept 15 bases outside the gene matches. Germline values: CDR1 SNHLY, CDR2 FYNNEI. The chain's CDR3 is CASNFQGGWVITEAFF. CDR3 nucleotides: TGTGCCAGCAATTTCCAGGGGGGCTGGGTGATCACTGAAGCTTTCTTT.

The CDR3 here is CSAVRNTEAFF. The CDR3 nucleotides are TGCAGTGCTGTGAGGAACACTGAAGCTTTCTTT. The rearrangement links TRBV20-1 to TRBJ1-1; D not certain. Germline V gene data show CDR1 as DFQATT and CDR2 as SNEGSKA (reference sequence). CDR3 length: 11 amino acids. Trimming shortened V by 5 bases and J by 1 base, and 5 bases separated the two germline ends.

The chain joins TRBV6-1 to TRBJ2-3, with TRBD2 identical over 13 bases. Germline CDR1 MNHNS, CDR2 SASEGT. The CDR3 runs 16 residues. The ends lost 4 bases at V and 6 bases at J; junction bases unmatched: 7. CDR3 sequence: CASSGILAGGRDTQYF. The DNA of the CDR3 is TGTGCCAGCAGTGGGATACTAGCGGGGGGGCGGGATACGCAGTATTTT.